This is a list of T cell receptor beta chains from one sample in a study of vaccination effects on CD4 cells after COVID-19. Using immunoSEQ multiplex PCR, the repertoire was profiled, and TCRdb retains in-frame clones only, with some absent. Here the sample spans fewer than 55,000 clones, approximately 75% being singletons. Their antigens remain unidentified. The sample in question was CD4+ T cells from PBMCs cultured with HCoV-OC43 spike peptides, obtained before COVID-19 vaccination. The source is a human donor who received a COVID-19 vaccine. Both conserved end residues are trimmed from each CDR3.

V: TRBV6-2/TRBV6-3; CDR3: ASSSAQGNTEAF
V: TRBV18; CDR3: ASSPWPGPWAKNIQY
V: TRBV2; CDR3: ASSDTGGLGGYT
V: TRBV30; CDR3: AWTRTGNSGNTIY
V: TRBV7-9; CDR3: ASSREGGYT
V: TRBV7-2; CDR3: ASSLDVGLATQY
V: TRBV12-3/TRBV12-4; CDR3: ASSSTGDQPQH
V: TRBV6-4; CDR3: ASSPDWSRANVLT
V: TRBV7-3; CDR3: ASSLNRGTGELF
V: TRBV10-3; CDR3: AIGGMNTEAF
V: TRBV28; CDR3: ASSLFTGSQY
V: TRBV2; CDR3: ASSEVSGGRNTEAF
V: TRBV6-2/TRBV6-3; CDR3: ASSYSLLTDTQY
V: TRBV5-1; CDR3: ASSLQGDGSYNEQF
V: TRBV5-1; CDR3: ASSLGQADQPQH
V: TRBV29-1; CDR3: SAQPTTAF
V: TRBV5-4; CDR3: AYLGMNTGELF
V: TRBV6-5; CDR3: ASSLPQSSYNSPLH
V: TRBV7-8; CDR3: ASSFRDGSQPQH
V: TRBV6-2/TRBV6-3; CDR3: ASSYLGAGELF
V: TRBV6-6; CDR3: ASSREGAMSYNSPLH
V: TRBV10-3; CDR3: AISDPRNTGELF
V: TRBV27; CDR3: ASQRGGGLWPETQY
V: TRBV3-1/TRBV3-2; CDR3: ASSQSGHNNQPQH
V: TRBV19; CDR3: ASRGHFLGQPQH
V: TRBV7-2; CDR3: ASSSGGWQPQH
V: TRBV5-6; CDR3: ASSARSSTDTQY
V: TRBV6-5; CDR3: ASSKLRWGPQH
V: TRBV7-2; CDR3: ASSPGASTDTQY
V: TRBV28; CDR3: ASGGDGDPFNYGYT
V: TRBV3-1/TRBV3-2; CDR3: ASSQVVGQDTEAF
V: TRBV6-5; CDR3: ASSTGWQELF
V: TRBV29-1; CDR3: SVEGFDLPETQY
V: TRBV18; CDR3: ASSPEPSGNTIY
V: TRBV6-5; CDR3: ATIPQGIRKTQY
V: TRBV10-3; CDR3: AISEGRLDNEQF
V: TRBV5-1; CDR3: ASSLEANYGYT
V: TRBV5-5; CDR3: ASSSGVSTGELF